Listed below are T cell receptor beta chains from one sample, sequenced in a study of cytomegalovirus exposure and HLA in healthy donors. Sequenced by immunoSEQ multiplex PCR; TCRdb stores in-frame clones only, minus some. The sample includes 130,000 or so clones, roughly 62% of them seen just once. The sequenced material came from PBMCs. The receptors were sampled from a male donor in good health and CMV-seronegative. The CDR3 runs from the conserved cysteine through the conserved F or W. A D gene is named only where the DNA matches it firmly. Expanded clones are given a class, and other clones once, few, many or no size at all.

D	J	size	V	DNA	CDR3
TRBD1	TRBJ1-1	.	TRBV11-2	TGTGCCAGCAGCCCCGGGACAGGGGAATTAGGTGAAGCTTTCTTT	CASSPGTGELGEAFF
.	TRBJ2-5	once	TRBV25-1	TGTGCCAGCAGTGTTCAAATCCCAGAGACCCAGTACTTC	CASSVQIPETQYF
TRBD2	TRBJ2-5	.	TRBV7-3	TGTGCCAGCAGCCCGGGACTAGCGGGTGGAGAGACCCAGTACTTC	CASSPGLAGGETQYF
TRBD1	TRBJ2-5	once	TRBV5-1	TGCGCCAGCAGCCCTGGGACAGACGCAGAGACCCAGTACTTC	CASSPGTDAETQYF
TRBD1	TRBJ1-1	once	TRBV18	TGTGCCAGCTCACCCCCCAGGGGGGACACTGAAGCTTTCTTT	CASSPPRGDTEAFF
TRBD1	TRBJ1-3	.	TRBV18	TGTGCCAGCTCACCGCGGACAGGCTCTGGAAACACCATATATTTT	CASSPRTGSGNTIYF
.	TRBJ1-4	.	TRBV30	TGTGCCTGGAGTTACTACGGTGAAAAACTGTTTTTT	CAWSYYGEKLFF
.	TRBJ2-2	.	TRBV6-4	TGTGCCAGCAGAGAACAGGGATCTGAGACCGGGGAGCTGTTTTTT	CASREQGSETGELFF
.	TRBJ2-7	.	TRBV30	TGTGCCTGGAAAACGACAGGAGCCTACGAGCAGTACTTC	CAWKTTGAYEQYF
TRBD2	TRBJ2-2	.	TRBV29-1	TGCAGCGTTCCGACTAGCGGGGGGGTCGGCACCGGGGAGCTGTTTTTT	CSVPTSGGVGTGELFF
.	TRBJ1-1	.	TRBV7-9	TGTTCCAGCAGCCCGTCGACAGTGGCAAACACTGAAGCTTTCTTT	CSSSPSTVANTEAFF
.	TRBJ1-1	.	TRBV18	TGTGCCAGCTCACCCCTATACCGGGTCGACACTGAAGCTTTCTTT	CASSPLYRVDTEAFF
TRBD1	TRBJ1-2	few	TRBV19	TGTGCCAGTAGCCCAGACAGGGAACATGGCTACACCTTC	CASSPDREHGYTF
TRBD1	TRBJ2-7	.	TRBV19	TGTGCCAGTAGTATCAACGGACAGGGATCCCACGAGCAGTACTTC	CASSINGQGSHEQYF
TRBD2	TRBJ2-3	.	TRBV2	TGTGCCAGCAGCGGGAGGGGGGGAATACCAGATACGCAGTATTTT	CASSGRGGIPDTQYF
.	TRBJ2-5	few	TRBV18	TGTGCCAGCTCACCCGGACAAGAAGAGACCCAGTACTTC	CASSPGQEETQYF
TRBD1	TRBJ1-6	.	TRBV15	TGTGCCACCAGCAGAACCGGGACAGGGAATTCACCCCTCCACTTT	CATSRTGTGNSPLHF
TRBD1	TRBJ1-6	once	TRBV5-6	TGTGCCAGCAGCCAGGACAGGGGGCACTCACCCCTCCACTTT	CASSQDRGHSPLHF
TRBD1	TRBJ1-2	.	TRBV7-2	TGTGCCAGCAGCTCATACGGAGGCAGGGGGTTTTATGGCTACACCTTC	CASSSYGGRGFYGYTF
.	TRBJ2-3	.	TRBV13	TGTGCCAGCAGCATCACGACTCGAAATCCGCAGTATTTT	CASSITTRNPQYF
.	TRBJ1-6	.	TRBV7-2	TGTGCCAGCAGCCTTACGGGGATGGATTCACCCCTCCACTTT	CASSLTGMDSPLHF
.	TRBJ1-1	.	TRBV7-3	TGTGCCAGCAGCTTAAACTTCGGGGGTGAAGCTTTCTTT	CASSLNFGGEAFF
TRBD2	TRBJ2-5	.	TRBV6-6	TGTGCCAGCAGTACTAGCGTGGAGACCCAGTACTTC	CASSTSVETQYF
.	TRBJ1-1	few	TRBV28	TGTGCCAGCAGTTCTCCACAGGGGAACACTGAAGCTTTCTTT	CASSSPQGNTEAFF
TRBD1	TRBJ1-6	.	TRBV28	TGTGCCAGCGCGGACAGGACGACTTCACCCCTCCACTTT	CASADRTTSPLHF
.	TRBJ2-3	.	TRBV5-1	TGCGCCAGCAGCTTTAACAGAGATACGCAGTATTTT	CASSFNRDTQYF
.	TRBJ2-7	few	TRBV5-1	TGCGCCAGCAGCCAGGTACCAGGAAGCTCCTACGAGCAGTACTTC	CASSQVPGSSYEQYF
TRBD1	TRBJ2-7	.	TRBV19	TGTGCCAGTAGTATCGGACAGGGATCCTACGAGCAGTACTTC	CASSIGQGSYEQYF
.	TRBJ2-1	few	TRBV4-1	TGCGCCAGCAGCACCCCGGACAGGGAGGGGCATGAGCAGTTCTTC	CASSTPDREGHEQFF
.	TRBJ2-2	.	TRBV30	TGTGCCTGGAATAGGGGGGGTGCGAACACCGGGGAGCTGTTTTTT	CAWNRGGANTGELFF
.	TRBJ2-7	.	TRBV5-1	TGCGCCAGCAGCCCAGGCCGGGAGCAGTACTTC	CASSPGREQYF
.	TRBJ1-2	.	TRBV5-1	TGCGCCAGCAGCTTGGTGTTGGGCAGGGATAACTATGGCTACACCTTC	CASSLVLGRDNYGYTF
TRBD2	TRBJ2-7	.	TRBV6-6	TGTGCCAGCAGTTTTGGGCTGAGGACTAGTATGAAGCAGTACTTC	CASSFGLRTSMKQYF
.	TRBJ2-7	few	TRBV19	TGTGCCAGTAGTGCAGGGGCCCACGAGCAGTACTTC	CASSAGAHEQYF
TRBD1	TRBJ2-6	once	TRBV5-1	TGCGCCAGCAGCTCCGCGGACAGGGTAGGGACCTCTGGGGCCAACGTCCTGACTTTC	CASSSADRVGTSGANVLTF
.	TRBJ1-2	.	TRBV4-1	TGCGCCAGCAGCCAAGGGCCGACAAACTATGGCTACACCTTC	CASSQGPTNYGYTF
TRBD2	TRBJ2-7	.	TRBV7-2	TGTGCCAGCAGCTTAGCGGGGGATGAGACTAGCGGGGGGGCGAGGCACGAGCAGTACTTC	CASSLAGDETSGGARHEQYF
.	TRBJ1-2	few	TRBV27	TGTGCCAGCAGTTTGGGACAAGACCCATTGAACTATGGCTACACCTTC	CASSLGQDPLNYGYTF
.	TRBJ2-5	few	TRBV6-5	TGTGCCAGCAGTTTAAGCTACAGGGAGACCCAGTACTTC	CASSLSYRETQYF
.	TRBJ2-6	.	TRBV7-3	TGTGCCAGCAACCCGGGGGGCGCTGGGGCCAACGTCCTGACTTTC	CASNPGGAGANVLTF
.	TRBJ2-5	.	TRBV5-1	TGCGCCAGCAGCTTGGGCAGGGGCGGGGAGACCCAGTACTTC	CASSLGRGGETQYF
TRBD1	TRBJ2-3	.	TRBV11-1	TGTGCCAGCAGCTTAAGACCAGGGGGCGGATTATCCACAGATACGCAGTATTTT	CASSLRPGGGLSTDTQYF
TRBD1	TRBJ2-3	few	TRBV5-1	TGCGCCAGCAGCTTCTTTACCAATCCCGGACAGGGGAGCACAGATACGCAGTATTTT	CASSFFTNPGQGSTDTQYF
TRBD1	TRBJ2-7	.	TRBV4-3	TGCGCCAGCAGCCCGGGGACAGGGGACTACGAGCAGTACTTC	CASSPGTGDYEQYF
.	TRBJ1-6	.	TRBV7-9	TGTGCCAGCAGTACCGGGGGAGGGGGGATGAATTCACCCCTCCACTTT	CASSTGGGGMNSPLHF
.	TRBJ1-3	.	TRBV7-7	TGTGCTAGCGGCCCAGATTTGGCAGGGGGAAACACCATATATTTT	CASGPDLAGGNTIYF
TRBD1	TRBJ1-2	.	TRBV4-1	TGCGCCAGCAGCAGCCGACAGGGGGCGAACTATGGCTACACCTTC	CASSSRQGANYGYTF
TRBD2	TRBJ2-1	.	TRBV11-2	TGTGCCAGCAGCTTAAGTGTAGCGGGGGGAAGGCATGAGCAGTTCTTC	CASSLSVAGGRHEQFF
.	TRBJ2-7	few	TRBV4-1	TGCGCCAGCAGCCAACTCGGGGGAACTACCTACGAGCAGTACTTC	CASSQLGGTTYEQYF
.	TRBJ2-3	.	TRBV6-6	TGTGCCAGCTCGAAGGGGCAGGCCCGCACAGATACGCAGTATTTT	CASSKGQARTDTQYF
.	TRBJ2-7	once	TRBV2	TGTGCCAGCAATTTCAGGGGAAGGTCCTACGAGCAGTACTTC	CASNFRGRSYEQYF
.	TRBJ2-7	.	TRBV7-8	TGTGCCAGCAGCTTATACGAGCGCTCCTACGAGCAGTACTTC	CASSLYERSYEQYF
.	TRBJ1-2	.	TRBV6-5	TGTGCCAGCAGCCGCCCCAACCTCAGGGTTGGCTACACCTTC	CASSRPNLRVGYTF
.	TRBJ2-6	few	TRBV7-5	TGTGTCAGAAGCCAACAGAGCTCTGGGGCCAACGTCCTGACTTTC	CVRSQQSSGANVLTF
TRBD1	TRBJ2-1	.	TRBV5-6	TGTGCCAGCAGCTTATACCGGGACAGGGGTCAAGGTGAGCAGTTCTTC	CASSLYRDRGQGEQFF
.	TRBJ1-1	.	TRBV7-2	TGTGCCAGCAGCTTCGGTCTACTCATGGTAACTGAAGCTTTCTTT	CASSFGLLMVTEAFF
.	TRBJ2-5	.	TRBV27	TGTGCCAGCAGTTTGGGGCAGCAAGAGACCCAGTACTTC	CASSLGQQETQYF
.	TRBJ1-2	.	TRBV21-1	TGTGCCAGCAGCAAAGAGCTAAGTGGTCCGTATGGCTACACCTTC	CASSKELSGPYGYTF
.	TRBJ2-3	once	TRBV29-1	TGCAGCGTTGGAGGTCAGAACACAGATACGCAGTATTTT	CSVGGQNTDTQYF
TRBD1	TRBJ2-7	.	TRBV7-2	TGTGCCAGCAGCTTAGACAGGGGATTCGGAGAGCAGTACTTC	CASSLDRGFGEQYF